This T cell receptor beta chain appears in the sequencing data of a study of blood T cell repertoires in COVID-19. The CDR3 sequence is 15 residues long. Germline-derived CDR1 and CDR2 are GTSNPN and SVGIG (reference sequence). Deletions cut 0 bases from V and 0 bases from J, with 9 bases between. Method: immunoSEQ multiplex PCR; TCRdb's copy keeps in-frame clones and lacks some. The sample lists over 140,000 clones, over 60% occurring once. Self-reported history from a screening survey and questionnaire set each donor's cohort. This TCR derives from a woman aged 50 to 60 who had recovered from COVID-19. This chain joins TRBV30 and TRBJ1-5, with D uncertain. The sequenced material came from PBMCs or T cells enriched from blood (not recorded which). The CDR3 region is CAWSVAQVSNQPQHF. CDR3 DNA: TGTGCCTGGAGTGTAGCGCAAGTTAGCAATCAGCCCCAGCATTTT.